These 32 T cell receptor beta chains originate from one sample sequenced in a study of blood T cells in healthy people across ages. A sample-barcoded 5' primer and a J-beta primer mix were used in a second PCR of about 7 to 12 cycles. TCRdb reanalysed the 5' RACE reads using MiXCR and keeps one entry per CDR3 protein. The sample has some 750,000 distinct CDR3 sequences, 22% seen once; the top ten hold around 21%. The sequencing sample was made of blood. The source is a man in his 70s in good health.

V gene TRBV12-3 or TRBV12-4 combines with J gene TRBJ2-5, with 8 positions matching TRBD1. The better agreement between TRBJ2-7 and the DNA end casts doubt on the J call. The CDR3 is 13 residues long. The CDR3 protein is CASSRGQAYEQYF. The CDR3 bases are TGTGCCAGCAGCCGGGGACAGGCCTACGAGCAGTACTTC.

This clonotype turned up a few times. CDR3 sequence (DNA): TGCGCCAGCAGCCAACAACTAGCGCCCAAACCCTACGAGCAGTACTTC. Protein: CASSQQLAPKPYEQYF. The chain joins TRBV4-1 to TRBJ2-7; 7 nucleotides line up with TRBD2. The J segment lost 2 bases and the V segment lost 2 bases, leaving 9 bases of the junction unmatched. The CDR3 contains 16 residues. CDR1 is MGHRA and CDR2 is YSYEKL in the germline V gene.

This chain joins TRBV7-8 and TRBJ2-2; 7 nucleotides align to TRBD1. Trimming cost V 5 bases and J 2 bases; bases outside gene matches: 2. CDR1 is SGHVS and CDR2 is FQNEAQ in the germline V gene. The CDR3 contains 14 residues. This CDR3 reads CASSGQANTGELFF. CDR3 in DNA: TGTGCCAGCAGCGGACAGGCCAACACCGGGGAGCTGTTTTTT.

This clonotype was detected only a few times. This sequence joins TRBV3-1 and TRBJ1-1; D remains ambiguous. Trimming removed 7 bases at V and 1 base at J, with 13 bases between. This CDR3 has 14 amino acids. Per germline, CDR1 LGHDT and CDR2 YNNKEL (reference sequence). Here the CDR3 DNA reads TGTGCCAGCACCTTAAGGTCAGCGAACACTGAAGCTTTCTTT. This gives the protein CASTLRSANTEAFF.

Many counts were recorded for this clonotype. The gene calls are TRBV7-2 and TRBJ2-3; TRBD1 matches 7 bases. V lost 3 bases and J lost 4; bases outside the gene matches: 4. CDR1 is SGHTA, CDR2 FQGNSA, per germline. CDR3 length: 14 residues. CDR3 nucleotides: TGTGCCAGCAGCTTGCGGCAGGGGGCAGATACGCAGTATTTT. Translated, it gives CASSLRQGADTQYF.

This sequence joins TRBV6-5 and TRBJ1-5, with D tentatively TRBD1 (6 bases). With 8 bases removed from V and 1 base from J, the gap between germline ends came to 12 bases. Germline CDR1 reads MNHEY; CDR2 reads SVGAGI. This CDR3 region has 14 residues. CDR3 protein: CASRRGGSNQPQHF. CDR3 coding DNA: TGTGCCAGCCGAAGGGGGGGGAGCAATCAGCCCCAGCATTTT.

This clonotype has more than one count but fewer than ten. This rearrangement joins TRBV6-1 to TRBJ1-2, with 10 bases aligning to TRBD1. Germline V CDR1 and CDR2: MNHNS, SASEGT. This CDR3 is 15 amino acids long. V trimming: 5 bases; J trimming: 9 bases; junction bases outside the gene matches: 12. CDR3 nucleotide sequence: TGTGCCAGCAGTAAAGAACGGGACAGGGGACTCCGCTACACCTTC. Amino acid sequence: CASSKERDRGLRYTF.

This chain links TRBV28 with TRBJ1-2; tentative D call: TRBD1 (5 bases). CDR1 is MDHEN and CDR2 is SYDVKM in the germline V gene. The CDR3 loop spans 11 amino acids. V lost 6 bases and J 7 bases, leaving 9 bases between the germline ends. CDR3 sequence: CASRGDAGYTF. The CDR3 coding sequence is TGTGCCAGCAGAGGGGACGCTGGCTACACCTTC.

The chain couples TRBV10-3 to TRBJ1-2; perhaps TRBD1 as D (5 bases). V lost 6 bases and J 5 bases, leaving 10 bases between the germline ends. There are 12 residues in the CDR3. Looked up from germline, CDR1 is ENHRY and CDR2 is SYGVKD. The CDR3 sequence is CAISADSYGYTF. CDR3 coding DNA: TGTGCCATCAGCGCTGACAGTTATGGCTACACCTTC.

This clonotype was detected only a few times. The V and J genes are TRBV7-8 and TRBJ2-4; weak D call: TRBD1 (6 bases). CDR3 length: 16 amino acids. The V end was cut by 2 bases, the J end by 0 bases, with 11 bases between. Germline values: CDR1 SGHVS, CDR2 FQNEAQ. DNA for the CDR3: TGTGCCAGCAGCTTATGGAAGGGGGTAGCCAAAAACATTCAGTACTTC. Its translation is CASSLWKGVAKNIQYF.

This chain joins TRBV7-8 and TRBJ1-4, with 8 bases identical to TRBD1. The germline gives CDR1 SGHVS, CDR2 FQNEAQ. V gave up 3 bases and J gave up 10 bases; unmatched junction bases: 1. The CDR3 consists of 12 residues. The CDR3 nucleotides are TGTGCCAGCAGCTTTGACAGGGGAAAACTGTTTTTT. Its translation: CASSFDRGKLFF. The whole variable domain, filled in from reference TRBV7-8 and TRBJ1-4, reads GAGVSQSPRYKVAKRGQDVALRCDPISGHVSLFWYQQALGQGPEFLTYFQNEAQLDKSGLPSDRFFAERPEGSVSTLKIQRTQQEDSAVYLCASSFDRGKLFFGSGTQLSVL.

This clonotype was detected a few times. This rearrangement joins TRBV6-5 to TRBJ2-3; TRBD2 is a possible D gene (5 bases). The CDR3 contains 16 residues. The germline V and J ends were trimmed by 3 bases and 0 bases, with 13 bases remaining between them. Germline CDR1 reads MNHEY; CDR2 reads SVGAGI. The CDR3 sequence is CASSYDLERSTDTQYF. The CDR3 region has the DNA TGTGCCAGCAGTTATGATTTAGAGCGGAGCACAGATACGCAGTATTTT.

The rearrangement uses TRBV6-6 and TRBJ1-3; the D is unclear. Germline V lookup: CDR1 MNHNY, CDR2 SVGAGI (reference sequence). Deletions cut 4 bases from V and 0 bases from J, with 10 bases between. CDR3 length equals 15 residues. For the CDR3, the DNA is TGTGCCAGCAGTTTCGACCCCTCCTCTGGAAACACCATATATTTT. It codes for CASSFDPSSGNTIYF.

The chain links TRBV24-1 to TRBJ2-5; D might be TRBD2 (6 bases). The CDR3 sequence is 13 residues long. Trimming shortened V by 4 bases and J by 9 bases, and 14 bases separated the two germline ends. The germline gives CDR1 KGHDR, CDR2 SFDVKD. CDR3 in DNA: TGTGCCACCAGTGACCCGGGCAGGGAGGCCCAGTACTTC. This encodes CATSDPGREAQYF.

This clonotype was observed a few times. The chain recombines TRBV7-9 with TRBJ1-2; D gene ambiguous. V gave up 0 bases and J gave up 6 bases, with 8 bases separating them. The CDR3 totals 13 residues. Per germline, CDR1 SEHNR and CDR2 FQNEAQ (reference sequence). In DNA, the CDR3 is TGTGCCAGCAGCTTAGCGTCACCAAATGGCTACACCTTC. Its protein is CASSLASPNGYTF.

The gene calls are TRBV12-3 or TRBV12-4 and TRBJ2-7; D possibly corresponds to TRBD2 (6 bases). V lost 4 bases to trimming and J lost 6 bases, with 10 bases between them. The CDR3 consists of 12 residues. The CDR3 coding sequence is TGTGCCAGCAGTTGGGACTCAGGCGAGCAGTACGTC. Its translation is CASSWDSGEQYV.

J is TRBJ2-5 and V is TRBV2; no definite D call. V lost 0 bases and J 1 base, leaving 6 bases between the germline ends. The CDR3 length is 14 residues. Germline V lookup: CDR1 SNHLY, CDR2 FYNNEI. CDR3 nucleotide sequence: TGTGCCAGCAGTGAAGCGCGTTCCCAAGAGACCCAGTACTTC. Residues: CASSEARSQETQYF.

The V gene is TRBV20-1, the J gene TRBJ1-2, with 8 nucleotides matching TRBD1. This CDR3 comprises 12 residues. From germline, CDR1 is DFQATT and CDR2 SNEGSKA (reference sequence). V shed 8 bases, J shed 5 bases, and the junction held 7 bases outside the gene matches. DNA of the CDR3: TGCAGTTTGACAGGGGTGGGATATGGCTACACCTTC. This codes for CSLTGVGYGYTF.

This clonotype was counted many times. V and J are TRBV12-3 or TRBV12-4 and TRBJ2-5, with 7 bases matching TRBD1. V lost 3 bases, J lost 4 bases, and 5 bases stayed unmatched. CDR3 length: 14 amino acids. CDR3 in amino acids: CASSFRDRPETQYF. The CDR3 nucleotides read TGTGCCAGCAGTTTTCGGGACAGACCAGAGACCCAGTACTTC.

This clonotype was counted a few times. The chain is built from TRBV7-9 and TRBJ1-2, with 10 bases fitting TRBD1. Germline loops: CDR1 SEHNR, CDR2 FQNEAQ (reference sequence). With V trimmed by 3 bases and J by 3 bases, 4 bases remained unmatched. This CDR3 contains 15 residues. The CDR3: CASSFSGTGDYGYTF. CDR3 coding DNA: TGTGCCAGCAGCTTTTCCGGGACAGGGGACTATGGCTACACCTTC.

The CDR3 is CASSLVGGATKNIQYF. The CDR3 nucleotides are TGTGCCAGCAGCTTAGTAGGGGGGGCAACCAAAAACATTCAGTACTTC. V and J are TRBV11-2 and TRBJ2-4; weak D call: TRBD2 (7 bases). This CDR3 spans 16 amino acids. V was clipped by 1 base and J by 2 bases, with 12 bases between them. Germline V gene sequence: CDR1 SGHAT, CDR2 FQNNGV.

The gene calls are TRBV5-1 and TRBJ2-5; 13 nucleotides align to TRBD2. The germline gives CDR1 SGHRS, CDR2 YFSETQ. V dropped 1 base and J dropped 5; count of bases not matched to a gene: 5. The CDR3 contains 16 residues. This chain's CDR3 is CASSLTMTSGRETQYF. The CDR3 DNA reads as TGCGCCAGCAGCTTGACCATGACTAGCGGGAGGGAGACCCAGTACTTC.

The gene calls are TRBV9 and TRBJ2-3; D is possibly TRBD1 (5 bases). Trimming stripped 1 base from V and 2 bases from J, with 11 bases between. Germline CDR1 is SGDLS and CDR2 is YYNGEE. There are 15 residues in the CDR3. The DNA of the CDR3 is TGTGCCAGCAGCGTACTTTCGACAGACACAGATACGCAGTATTTT. Translated, it gives CASSVLSTDTDTQYF.

This chain links TRBV20-1 with TRBJ2-1, with 9 bases aligning to TRBD2. Unmatched junction bases numbered 10, after V lost 4 bases and J lost 3 bases. This CDR3 contains 16 residues. The germline V gene has CDR1 DFQATT and CDR2 SNEGSKA (reference sequence). The DNA for the CDR3 is TGCAGTGCTACCCCTTTAGCGGGAGAGGGCTACAATGAGCAGTTCTTC. It yields the protein CSATPLAGEGYNEQFF.

The chain uses TRBV6-6 and TRBJ1-2, with TRBD1 identical over 8 bases. Unmatched junction bases numbered 7, after V lost 6 bases and J lost 4 bases. CDR1 and CDR2 (germline): MNHNY, SVGAGI (reference sequence). The CDR3 totals 14 residues. Written as DNA, the CDR3 is TGTGCCAGCAGCGCCGCGACAGGGGTCTATGGCTACACCTTC. Translated: CASSAATGVYGYTF.

J is TRBJ2-2 and V is TRBV29-1, with 7 bases fitting TRBD1. CDR1 is SQVTM and CDR2 is ANQGSEA in the germline V gene. This CDR3 region has 14 residues. V trimming: 7 bases; J trimming: 0 bases; junction bases outside the gene matches: 5. CDR3 DNA: TGCAGCGCCCAGCAGGGGGCGAACACCGGGGAGCTGTTTTTT. Its translation is CSAQQGANTGELFF.

The V gene is TRBV20-1, the J gene TRBJ1-1; D is undetermined. The CDR3 length is 14 residues. Germline CDR1 is DFQATT and CDR2 is SNEGSKA (reference sequence). The V end lost 0 bases, the J end lost 5 bases, and 13 bases lay between the germline ends. CDR3 in amino acids: CSARDLKSGTEAFF. CDR3 in DNA: TGCAGTGCTAGAGATCTAAAAAGTGGTACTGAAGCTTTCTTT.

This clonotype was found many times. J is TRBJ1-1 and V is TRBV12-3 or TRBV12-4; D is unresolved. CDR3 size: 15 residues. Trimming removed 3 bases from V and 5 bases from J, with 16 bases in between. CDR3 protein: CASSFSSQVGTEAFF. The CDR3 nucleotides are TGTGCCAGCAGTTTTTCGTCGCAGGTGGGGACTGAAGCTTTCTTT.

Details on this clonotype: A junction end diverges from the germline sequence, so it may reflect a read error. This chain connects TRBV9 to TRBJ1-1; D is possibly TRBD1 (5 bases). Germline V lookup: CDR1 SGDLS, CDR2 YYNGEE. This CDR3 region has 15 residues. The CDR3 DNA reads as TGTGCCTGCAGGCCAGGCGGGGCCGAGAACACTGAAGCTTTCTTT. Translating gives CACRPGGAENTEAFF.

This clonotype came up a few times. The CDR3 protein is CASSYSGGGNQPQHF. CDR3 coding DNA: TGTGCCAGCAGTTACTCGGGGGGGGGCAATCAGCCCCAGCATTTT. The V call is TRBV6-5, the J call TRBJ1-5, with D possibly being TRBD1 (5 bases). V shed 0 bases and J shed 2 bases, with 8 bases lying between them. This CDR3 spans 15 amino acids. Germline V gene lookup returns CDR1 MNHEY and CDR2 SVGAGI.

This clonotype was seen a few times. The chain uses TRBV20-1 and TRBJ2-5; the match to TRBD2 covers 10 bases. The CDR3 extends over 15 amino acids. V lost 3 bases and J lost 2; bases outside the gene matches: 6. Germline CDR1 and CDR2: DFQATT and SNEGSKA (reference sequence). DNA for the CDR3: TGCAGTGCTAGGGGTGGGACTAGCGCACAAGAGACCCAGTACTTC. It is translated as CSARGGTSAQETQYF.

This clonotype was observed a few times. The V gene is TRBV3-1, the J gene TRBJ2-1; 11 bases are a match to TRBD2. In germline, CDR1 is LGHDT, CDR2 YNNKEL (reference sequence). Germline trimming cut 0 bases from V and 9 bases from J; bases unmatched to any gene: 4. The length of the CDR3 is 15 residues. CDR3 DNA: TGTGCCAGCAGCCAAGAAATAGCGGGGGGGGGTGAGCAGTTCTTC. Its translation: CASSQEIAGGGEQFF.